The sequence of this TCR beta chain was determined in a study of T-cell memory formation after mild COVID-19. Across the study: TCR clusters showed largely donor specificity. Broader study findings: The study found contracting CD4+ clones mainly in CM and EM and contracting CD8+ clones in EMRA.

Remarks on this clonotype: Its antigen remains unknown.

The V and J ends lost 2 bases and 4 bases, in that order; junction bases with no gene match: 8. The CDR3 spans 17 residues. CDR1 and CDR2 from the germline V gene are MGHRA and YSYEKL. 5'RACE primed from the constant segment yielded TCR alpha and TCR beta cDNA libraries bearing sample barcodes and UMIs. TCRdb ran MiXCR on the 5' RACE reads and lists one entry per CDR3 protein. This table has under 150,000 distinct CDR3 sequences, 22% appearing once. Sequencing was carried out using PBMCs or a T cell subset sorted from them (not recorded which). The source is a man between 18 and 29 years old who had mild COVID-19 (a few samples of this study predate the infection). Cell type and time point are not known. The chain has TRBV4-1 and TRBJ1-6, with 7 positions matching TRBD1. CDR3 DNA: TGCGCCAGCAGCCAAAATAGCCCGGGACAGTATAATTCACCCCTCCACTTT. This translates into CASSQNSPGQYNSPLHF.